This T cell receptor beta chain was identified in a study of T cell responses to AZD1222 COVID-19 vaccine. On this clone: No antigen is known for it.

Overall study findings and caveats: Clonal diversity was possibly underestimated, and white British individuals and females predominated among donors. Baseline antibody screening turned up just six seropositive AZD1222 recipients. Repertoire sampling was restricted to post-peak T cell response timepoints. Nearly half of spike-specific TCRs reportedly go after variant regions that carry no mutations.

Clones were sequenced by immunoSEQ multiplex PCR, and TCRdb holds only the in-frame ones, with some missing. The profile covers some 200,000 clones, with 80% to 95% appearing a single time and 3.5% to 5% taken by the ten largest. The CDR3 length is 14 residues. V was pared by 4 bases and J by 4 bases, with 13 bases between. Germline CDR1 and CDR2: SNHLY and FYNNEI. The clonotype comes from an adult in good health. The rearrangement joins TRBV2 to TRBJ1-2; D possibly corresponds to TRBD1 (5 bases). The material was peripheral blood, obtained on day 0 of AZD1222 vaccination. The chain's CDR3 is CASSGQGVGYGYTF. The CDR3 coding sequence is TGTGCCAGCAGTGGTCAGGGTGTCGGCTATGGCTACACCTTC.